This T cell receptor beta chain was captured by sequencing in a study of T cell responses to AZD1222 COVID-19 vaccine. Generated by immunoSEQ multiplex PCR, the TCRdb table keeps only in-frame clones and is missing some. This sample has 150,000 to 200,000 clones, with roughly 90% found just once. Second doses were pooled across both intervals (about 4 or about 12 weeks). V lost 1 base and J lost 2, with 14 bases in between. Germline CDR1 LGHNA, CDR2 YNFKEQ. The CDR3 sequence is 16 residues long. The source material was peripheral blood, sampled 28 days after the second AZD1222 dose. This receptor was obtained from an adult who received the AZD1222 COVID-19 vaccine. The gene calls are TRBV4-2 and TRBJ2-5; D is perhaps TRBD2 (6 bases). Written as DNA, the CDR3 is TGTGCCAGCAGCCAAGGAGGGGCGGGAAAGCAAGAGACCCAGTACTTC. Translation: CASSQGGAGKQETQYF.